What follows are 15 T cell receptor beta chains derived from one specimen sequenced in a study of T cells in Graves' hyperthyroidism and ophthalmopathy. Amplification yielded TCR beta CDR3 regions, with RNA transcripts as the source. An initial round of RT-PCR targeting the TCR CDR3 relied on the HTBI primer set. MiXCR, run by TCRdb on the multiplex PCR reads, gives a single entry per CDR3 protein. The table shows about 180,000 distinct CDR3 sequences, with about 17% occurring only once. The sequencing sample was made of blood. These receptors were taken from a woman aged 45-59 years with Graves' hyperthyroidism.

In its sample, this clonotype was seen many times. V gene TRBV2 combines with J gene TRBJ2-1, with a weak D call TRBD2 (5 bases). Trimming took off 8 bases at V and 0 bases at J, with 8 bases between the two ends. Germline assignment: CDR1 SNHLY and CDR2 FYNNEI. The CDR3 is 13 amino acids. Here the CDR3 reads CASPGNSYNEQFF. CDR3 coding DNA: TGTGCCAGCCCGGGGAACTCCTACAATGAGCAGTTCTTC.

This clonotype was seen only a few times. The conserved phenylalanine or tryptophan normally closing the CDR3 is absent here, so this likely arose from a read error. The CDR3 reads CASSKGQTNTEAFS. The CDR3 nucleotides read TGCGCCAGCAGCAAAGGACAGACGAACACTGAAGCTTTCTCT. V and J are TRBV5-1 and TRBJ1-1; maybe TRBD1 (6 bases). CDR1 is SGHRS and CDR2 is YFSETQ in the germline V gene. V was trimmed by 4 bases and J by 1 base, leaving 11 bases between them. There are 14 residues in the CDR3.

The J gene is TRBJ2-5, the V gene TRBV11-2; TRBD2 is a possible D gene (6 bases). The CDR3 has 16 amino acids. From germline, CDR1 is SGHAT and CDR2 FQNNGV. Trimming removed 5 bases from V and 2 bases from J, with 18 bases in between. The CDR3 loop reads CASSVVTSRSQETQYF. The CDR3 DNA reads TGTGCCAGCAGCGTAGTCACTAGCAGATCTCAAGAGACCCAGTACTTC.

The gene calls are TRBV20-1 and TRBJ1-6, with D possibly matching TRBD1 (5 bases). The CDR3 is 13 amino acids. V gave up 0 bases and J gave up 11 bases, with 11 bases separating them. Germline CDR1 DFQATT, CDR2 SNEGSKA (reference sequence). The CDR3 sequence: CSARDDSGPPLHF. CDR3 coding DNA: TGCAGTGCTAGAGACGACAGTGGTCCACCCCTCCACTTT.

This clonotype was detected many times. V gene TRBV29-1 combines with J gene TRBJ1-1, with D possibly matching TRBD1 (6 bases). Trimming cost V 7 bases and J 1 base, with 10 bases left between them. CDR1 and CDR2 from the germline V gene are SQVTM and ANQGSEA. CDR3 length: 12 amino acids. The CDR3 protein is CSDGQKNTEAFF. The CDR3 DNA follows: TGCAGCGATGGACAGAAGAACACTGAAGCTTTCTTT.

The sample holds many counts of this clonotype. The V call is TRBV5-1, the J call TRBJ2-4; 7 nucleotides match TRBD2. Trimming cost V 0 bases and J 9 bases; bases outside gene matches: 3. CDR1 and CDR2 from the germline V gene are SGHRS and YFSETQ. The CDR3 loop spans 13 amino acids. The CDR3: CASSLEGRGIQYF. Here the CDR3 DNA reads TGCGCCAGCAGCTTGGAAGGGAGGGGCATTCAGTACTTC.

This rearrangement joins TRBV2 to TRBJ2-7; D assignment may be TRBD1 or TRBD2 (5 bases each). The V gene's germline CDR1 is SNHLY and CDR2 FYNNEI. Trimming removed 6 bases at V and 3 bases at J, with 9 bases between. The CDR3 loop spans 12 amino acids. CDR3 in amino acids: CASRGTVYEQYF. DNA of the CDR3: TGTGCCAGCAGGGGGACCGTCTACGAGCAGTACTTC.

The table lists this clonotype with a few counts. A much larger clone sits a single nucleotide away, making a read error possible. The chain carries TRBV27 and TRBJ2-3; 11 positions match TRBD2. Germline V gene sequence: CDR1 MNHEY, CDR2 SMNVEV (reference sequence). The CDR3 has 15 residues. The CDR3 reads CASSHLAGGQDAQYF. CDR3 coding DNA: TGTGCCAGCAGTCACTTAGCGGGGGGGCAAGATGCGCAGTATTTT.

This clonotype occurred many times. The chain recombines TRBV7-3 with TRBJ2-1; 14 nucleotides agree with TRBD2. This CDR3 region has 15 residues. Germline V gene lookup returns CDR1 SGHTA and CDR2 FQGTGA. V shed 6 bases and J 4 bases; nucleotides not matched to a gene: 2. The CDR3 region is CASSRTSGGYNEQFF. The CDR3 DNA reads as TGTGCCAGCAGTCGGACTAGCGGGGGGTACAATGAGCAGTTCTTC.

As for this clonotype: This sequence may be a read error, since a much larger clone differs from it by one base. The genes are TRBV10-2 and TRBJ1-2; TRBD1 is a possible D gene (6 bases). The germline V gene has CDR1 WSHSY and CDR2 SAAADI. The CDR3 consists of 16 residues. CDR3: CASRDNRDFRLRGYAF. CDR3 sequence (DNA): TGCGCCAGCAGGGATAACAGGGATTTCCGCCTCAGGGGCTACGCCTTC.

This clonotype has at least ten counts. The V and J genes are TRBV28 and TRBJ1-1, with D possibly being TRBD1 (6 bases). This CDR3 region has 15 residues. V lost 1 base, J lost 2 bases, and 11 bases lay in between. Germline V lookup: CDR1 MDHEN, CDR2 SYDVKM. The CDR3 coding sequence is TGTGCCAGCAGTTTATTCCAGGGGCGCAACACTGAAGCTTTCTTT. It codes for CASSLFQGRNTEAFF.

V and J are TRBV5-1 and TRBJ2-5; TRBD2 matches at 14 bases. Germline CDR1 and CDR2: SGHRS and YFSETQ. Trimming at V came to 4 bases and at J to 9 bases, leaving 8 bases not matched to a gene. The CDR3 length is 15 residues. CDR3 amino acids: CASSRTSGGPPAQYF. The CDR3 coding sequence is TGCGCCAGCAGCCGGACTAGCGGGGGGCCCCCGGCCCAGTACTTC. The variable domain in full, with the rest retrieved from reference TRBV5-1 and TRBJ2-5, is KAGVTQTPRYLIKTRGQQVTLSCSPISGHRSVSWYQQTPGQGLQFLFEYFSETQRNKGNFPGRFSGRQFSNSRSEMNVSTLELGDSALYLCASSRTSGGPPAQYFGPGTRLLVL.

This clonotype was seen a few times. Mismatch with germline at one junction end may stem from a read error. The chain uses TRBV5-7 and TRBJ1-6; a possible D gene is TRBD1 (5 bases). Being an ORF, TRBV5-7 has a function that is uncertain. CDR3 length equals 14 residues. In DNA, the CDR3 is TGTGCCAGCAGAACCCGGGGCGGGTATTCACCCCCCCACTTT. This encodes CASRTRGGYSPPHF.

This clonotype showed up just a few times. A read error is possible here, since a much larger clone lies one base away. V gene TRBV29-1 combines with J gene TRBJ2-5; D is possibly TRBD1 (5 bases). This CDR3 spans 12 amino acids. Germline V gives CDR1 SQVTM, CDR2 ANQGSEA. The V end lost 7 bases, the J end lost 4 bases, and 13 bases lay between the germline ends. The CDR3 DNA reads TGCAGCGACACATGGGGCCGAGAGACCCAGTACTTC. Translating gives CSDTWGRETQYF.

This clonotype was counted a few times. This sequence joins TRBV7-8 and TRBJ1-4; D is ambiguous. The CDR3 has 14 residues. The germline V gene encodes CDR1 SGHVS and CDR2 FQNEAQ. V lost 3 bases and J lost 8, with 13 bases in between. CDR3 region: CASSLYTNGEKLFF. The CDR3 DNA reads as TGTGCCAGCAGCTTGTACACAAATGGGGAAAAACTGTTTTTT.